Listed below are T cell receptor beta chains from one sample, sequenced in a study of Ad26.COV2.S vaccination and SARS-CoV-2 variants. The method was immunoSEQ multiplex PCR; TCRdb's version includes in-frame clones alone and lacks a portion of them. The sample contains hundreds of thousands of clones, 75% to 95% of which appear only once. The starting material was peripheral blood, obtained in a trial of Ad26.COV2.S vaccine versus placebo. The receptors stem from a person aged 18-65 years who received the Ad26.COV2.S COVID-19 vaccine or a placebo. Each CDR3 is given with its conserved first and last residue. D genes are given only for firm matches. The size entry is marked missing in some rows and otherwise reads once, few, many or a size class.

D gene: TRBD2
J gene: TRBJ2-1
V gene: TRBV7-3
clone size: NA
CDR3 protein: CASSQDSLAGVYNEQFF
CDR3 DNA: TGTGCCAGCAGCCAGGATTCACTAGCGGGAGTGTACAATGAGCAGTTCTTC

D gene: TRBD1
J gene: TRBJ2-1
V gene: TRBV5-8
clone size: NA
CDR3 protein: CASSSPRQGVYNEQFF
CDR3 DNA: TGTGCCAGCAGCTCCCCGAGACAGGGGGTATACAATGAGCAGTTCTTC

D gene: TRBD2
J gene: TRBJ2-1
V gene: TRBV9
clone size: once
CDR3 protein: CASSVVTSGSYNEQFF
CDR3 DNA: TGTGCCAGCAGCGTAGTCACTAGCGGCTCCTACAATGAGCAGTTCTTC

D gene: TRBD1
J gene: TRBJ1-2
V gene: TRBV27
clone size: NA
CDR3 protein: CASSLGRGQGYTF
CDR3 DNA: TGTGCCAGCAGTTTAGGCAGGGGGCAGGGCTACACCTTC

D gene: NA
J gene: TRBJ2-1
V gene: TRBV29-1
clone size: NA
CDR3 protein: CSVPRPGMAYNEQFF
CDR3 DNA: TGCAGCGTTCCCCGACCAGGGATGGCCTACAATGAGCAGTTCTTC

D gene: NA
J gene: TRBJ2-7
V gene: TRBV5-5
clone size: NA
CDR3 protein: CASSFLVAAYEQYF
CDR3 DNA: TGTGCCAGCAGCTTTCTAGTGGCGGCATACGAGCAGTACTTC

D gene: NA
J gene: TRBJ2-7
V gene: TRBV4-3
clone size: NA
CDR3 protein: CASSQDVLPTGRSYEQYF
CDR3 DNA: TGCGCCAGCAGCCAAGACGTTCTCCCTACAGGGAGGTCTTACGAGCAGTACTTC

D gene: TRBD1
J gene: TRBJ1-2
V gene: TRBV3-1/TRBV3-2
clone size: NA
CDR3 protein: CASSQTTGGHGYTF
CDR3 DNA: TGTGCCAGCAGCCAAACGACAGGGGGTCATGGCTACACCTTC

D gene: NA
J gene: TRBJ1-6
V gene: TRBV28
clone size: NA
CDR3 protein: CASSLPVNSPLHF
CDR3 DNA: TGTGCCAGCAGTTTACCAGTTAATTCACCCCTCCACTTT

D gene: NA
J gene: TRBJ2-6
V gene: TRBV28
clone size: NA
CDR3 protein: CASSTGANVLTF
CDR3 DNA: TGTGCCAGCAGTACTGGGGCCAACGTCCTAACTTTC

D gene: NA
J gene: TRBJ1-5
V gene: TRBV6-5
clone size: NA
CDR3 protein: CASGKKGNQPQHF
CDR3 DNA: TGTGCCAGCGGTAAAAAGGGCAATCAGCCCCAGCATTTT

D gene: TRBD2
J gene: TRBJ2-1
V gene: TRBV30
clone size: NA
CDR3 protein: CAWSPRLAGEQFF
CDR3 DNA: TGTGCCTGGAGCCCAAGACTAGCCGGGGAGCAGTTCTTC

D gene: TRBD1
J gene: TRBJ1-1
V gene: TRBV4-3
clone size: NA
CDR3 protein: CASSHTGTGNTEAFF
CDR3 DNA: TGCGCCAGCAGCCATACCGGGACAGGCAACACTGAAGCTTTCTTT

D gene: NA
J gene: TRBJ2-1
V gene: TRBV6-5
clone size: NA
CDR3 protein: CASSYSASYSYNEQFF
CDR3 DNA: TGTGCCAGCAGTTACTCTGCCAGCTACTCCTACAATGAGCAGTTCTTC

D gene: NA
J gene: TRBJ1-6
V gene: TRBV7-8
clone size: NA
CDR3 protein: CASSLDLGSPLHF
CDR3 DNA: TGTGCCAGCAGCTTAGATTTGGGTTCACCCCTCCACTTT

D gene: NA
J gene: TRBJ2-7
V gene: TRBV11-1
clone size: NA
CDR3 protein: CASSWQGRSSYEQYF
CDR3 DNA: TGTGCCAGCAGCTGGCAGGGACGGAGCTCCTACGAGCAGTACTTC

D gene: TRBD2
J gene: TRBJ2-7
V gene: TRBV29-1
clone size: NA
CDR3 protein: CSVEDSGRALGQYF
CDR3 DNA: TGCAGCGTTGAAGATAGCGGGAGGGCCCTCGGGCAGTACTTC

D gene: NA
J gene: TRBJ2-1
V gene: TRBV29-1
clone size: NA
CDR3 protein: CSVVTLAVLDNEQFF
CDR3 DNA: TGCAGCGTTGTGACTCTAGCCGTCTTGGACAATGAGCAGTTCTTC

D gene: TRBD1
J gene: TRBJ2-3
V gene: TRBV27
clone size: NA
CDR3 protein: CASSFVSGQNNSDTQYF
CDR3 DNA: TGTGCCAGCAGTTTTGTCTCGGGACAGAACAATTCAGATACGCAGTATTTT

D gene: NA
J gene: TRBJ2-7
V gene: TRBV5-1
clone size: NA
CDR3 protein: CASSLRTNRDYEQYF
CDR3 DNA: TGCGCCAGCAGCTTAAGGACTAACAGGGACTACGAGCAGTACTTC

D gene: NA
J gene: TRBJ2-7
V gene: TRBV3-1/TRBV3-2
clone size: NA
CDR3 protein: CASSQQTFSYEQYF
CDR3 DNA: TGTGCCAGCAGCCAACAGACGTTCAGCTACGAGCAGTACTTC

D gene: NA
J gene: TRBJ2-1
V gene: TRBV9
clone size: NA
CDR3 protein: CASSVARSSYNEQFF
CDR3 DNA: TGTGCCAGCAGCGTAGCTCGCTCCTCCTACAATGAGCAGTTCTTC

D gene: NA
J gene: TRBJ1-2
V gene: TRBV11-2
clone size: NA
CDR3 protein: CASSLEGGTNYGYTF
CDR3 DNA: TGTGCCAGCAGCTTAGAGGGGGGGACTAACTATGGCTACACCTTC

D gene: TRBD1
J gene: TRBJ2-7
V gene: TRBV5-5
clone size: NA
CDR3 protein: CASSLPQGAGEQYF
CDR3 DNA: TGTGCCAGCAGCTTGCCGCAGGGGGCAGGGGAGCAGTACTTC

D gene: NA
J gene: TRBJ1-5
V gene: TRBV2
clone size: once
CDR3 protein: CASSGVGPNQPQHF
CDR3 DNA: TGTGCCAGCAGTGGGGTGGGGCCCAATCAGCCCCAGCATTTT

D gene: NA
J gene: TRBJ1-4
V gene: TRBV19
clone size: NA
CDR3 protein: CASSIEGQSATNEKLFF
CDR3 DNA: TGTGCCAGTAGTATAGAAGGACAGAGCGCAACTAATGAAAAACTGTTTTTT

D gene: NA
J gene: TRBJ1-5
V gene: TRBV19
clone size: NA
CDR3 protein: CASSIERYNQPQHF
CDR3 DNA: TGTGCCAGTAGTATAGAGAGGTACAATCAGCCCCAGCATTTT

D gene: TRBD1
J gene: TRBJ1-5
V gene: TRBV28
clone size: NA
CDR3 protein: CASSLGRGLFQPQHF
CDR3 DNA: TGTGCCAGCAGTTTAGGGAGGGGGCTGTTTCAGCCCCAGCATTTT

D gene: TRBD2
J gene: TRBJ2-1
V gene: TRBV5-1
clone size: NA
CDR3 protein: CASSLGLAGESSYNEQFF
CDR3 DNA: TGCGCCAGCAGCTTGGGACTAGCGGGAGAGAGCTCCTACAATGAGCAGTTCTTC

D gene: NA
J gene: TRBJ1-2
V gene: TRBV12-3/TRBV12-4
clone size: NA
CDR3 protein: CASSLSTYGYTF
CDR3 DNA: TGTGCCAGCAGTTTGTCGACTTATGGCTACACCTTC

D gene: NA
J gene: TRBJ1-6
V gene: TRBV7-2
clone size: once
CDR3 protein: CASSLRQGVRSPLHF
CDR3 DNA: TGTGCCAGCAGCTTAAGGCAGGGAGTCCGGTCACCCCTCCACTTT

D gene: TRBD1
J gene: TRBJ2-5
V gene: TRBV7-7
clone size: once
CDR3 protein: CASSFEGTGGQETQYF
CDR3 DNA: TGTGCTAGCAGCTTTGAGGGGACAGGGGGGCAAGAGACCCAGTACTTC

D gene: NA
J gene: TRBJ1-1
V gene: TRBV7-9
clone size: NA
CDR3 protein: CASSLVRRGKGLTEAFF
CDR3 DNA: TGTGCCAGCAGCTTAGTAAGGCGAGGGAAAGGTTTGACTGAAGCTTTCTTT

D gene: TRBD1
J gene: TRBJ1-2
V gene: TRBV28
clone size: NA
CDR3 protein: CASSSGQGNYGYTF
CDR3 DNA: TGTGCCAGCAGTTCGGGACAGGGTAACTATGGCTACACCTTC

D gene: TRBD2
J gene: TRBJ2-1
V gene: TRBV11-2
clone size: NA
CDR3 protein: CASSFREGRDEQFF
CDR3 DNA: TGTGCCAGCAGCTTTCGGGAGGGCAGGGATGAGCAGTTCTTC

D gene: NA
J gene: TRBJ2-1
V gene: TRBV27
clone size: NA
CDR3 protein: CASRRGIEQFF
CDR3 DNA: TGTGCCAGCAGGAGGGGTATTGAGCAGTTCTTC

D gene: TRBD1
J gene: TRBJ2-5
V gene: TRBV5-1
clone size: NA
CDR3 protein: CASSHRTGQETQYF
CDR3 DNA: TGCGCCAGCAGCCATCGGACAGGACAAGAGACCCAGTACTTC

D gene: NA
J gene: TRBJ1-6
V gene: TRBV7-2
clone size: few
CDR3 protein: CASSFQGHRNSPLHF
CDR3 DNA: TGTGCCAGCAGCTTCCAGGGGCATCGTAATTCACCCCTCCACTTT

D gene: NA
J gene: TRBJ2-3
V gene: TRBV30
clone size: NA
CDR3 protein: CAWTTATDTQYF
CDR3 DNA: TGTGCCTGGACCACGGCCACAGATACGCAGTATTTT

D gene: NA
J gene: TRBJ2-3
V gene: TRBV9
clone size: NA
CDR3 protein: CASSVGGGGRARDTQYF
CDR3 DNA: TGTGCCAGCAGCGTAGGAGGAGGGGGGAGGGCCAGAGATACGCAGTATTTT

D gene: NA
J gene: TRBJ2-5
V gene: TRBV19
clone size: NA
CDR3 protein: CASSIGPRGETQYF
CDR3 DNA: TGTGCCAGTAGTATAGGTCCCAGGGGAGAGACCCAGTACTTC

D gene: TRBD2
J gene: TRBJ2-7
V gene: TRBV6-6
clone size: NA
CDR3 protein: CASSSAASGSTHEQYF
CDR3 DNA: TGTGCCAGCAGTTCCGCCGCTAGCGGGAGTACGCACGAGCAGTACTTC

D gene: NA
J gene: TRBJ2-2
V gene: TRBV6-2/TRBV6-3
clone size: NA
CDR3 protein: CASSLVNTGELFF
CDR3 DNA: TGTGCCAGCAGTTTAGTGAACACCGGGGAGCTGTTTTTT

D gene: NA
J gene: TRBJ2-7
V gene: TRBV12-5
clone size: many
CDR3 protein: CASGLVPLYEQYF
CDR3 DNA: TGTGCTAGTGGTTTGGTACCCCTCTACGAGCAGTACTTC

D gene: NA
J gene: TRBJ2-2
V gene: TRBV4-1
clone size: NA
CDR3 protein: CASSQVRGGDTGELFF
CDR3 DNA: TGCGCCAGCAGCCAAGTTAGGGGCGGAGACACCGGGGAGCTGTTTTTT

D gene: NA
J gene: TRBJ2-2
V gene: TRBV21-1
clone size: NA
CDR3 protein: CASSFGRPPNTGELFF
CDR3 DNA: TGTGCCAGCAGCTTCGGCCGACCACCGAACACCGGGGAGCTGTTTTTT

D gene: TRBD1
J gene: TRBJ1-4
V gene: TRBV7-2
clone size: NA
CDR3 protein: CASSSQGPGGSEKLFF
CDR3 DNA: TGTGCCAGCAGCTCACAGGGGCCAGGGGGGTCTGAAAAACTGTTTTTT

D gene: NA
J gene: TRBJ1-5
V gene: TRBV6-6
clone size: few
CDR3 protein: CASREGVSNQPQHF
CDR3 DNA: TGTGCCAGCAGAGAAGGGGTGAGCAATCAGCCCCAGCATTTT

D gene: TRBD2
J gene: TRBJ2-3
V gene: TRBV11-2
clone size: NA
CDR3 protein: CASSIRGAGDTDTQYF
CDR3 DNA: TGTGCCAGCAGTATAAGGGGAGCGGGAGACACAGATACGCAGTATTTT

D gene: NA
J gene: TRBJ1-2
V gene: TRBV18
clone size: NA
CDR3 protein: CASSQGNAYGYTF
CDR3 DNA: TGTGCCAGCTCACAAGGGAACGCCTATGGCTACACCTTC

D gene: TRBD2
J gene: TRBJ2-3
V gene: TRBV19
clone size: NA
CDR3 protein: CASSWGGEDTQYF
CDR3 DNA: TGTGCCAGTAGTTGGGGGGGAGAAGATACGCAGTATTTT

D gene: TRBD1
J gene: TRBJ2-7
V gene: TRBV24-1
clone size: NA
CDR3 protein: CATSFRQGQYEQYF
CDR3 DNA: TGTGCCACCAGTTTCAGACAGGGCCAATACGAGCAGTACTTC

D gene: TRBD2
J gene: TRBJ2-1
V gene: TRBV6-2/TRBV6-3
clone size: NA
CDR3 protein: CASSPRGTSGNNEQFF
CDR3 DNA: TGTGCCAGCAGTCCCAGGGGGACTAGCGGAAACAATGAGCAGTTCTTC

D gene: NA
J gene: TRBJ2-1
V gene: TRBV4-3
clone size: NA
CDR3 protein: CASSQGRGMGSYNEQFF
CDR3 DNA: TGCGCCAGCAGCCAAGGAAGAGGAATGGGCTCCTACAATGAGCAGTTCTTC

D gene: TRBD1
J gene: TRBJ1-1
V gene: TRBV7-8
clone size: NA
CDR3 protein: CASSYGQGEAFF
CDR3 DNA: TGTGCCAGCAGCTATGGACAGGGTGAAGCTTTCTTT